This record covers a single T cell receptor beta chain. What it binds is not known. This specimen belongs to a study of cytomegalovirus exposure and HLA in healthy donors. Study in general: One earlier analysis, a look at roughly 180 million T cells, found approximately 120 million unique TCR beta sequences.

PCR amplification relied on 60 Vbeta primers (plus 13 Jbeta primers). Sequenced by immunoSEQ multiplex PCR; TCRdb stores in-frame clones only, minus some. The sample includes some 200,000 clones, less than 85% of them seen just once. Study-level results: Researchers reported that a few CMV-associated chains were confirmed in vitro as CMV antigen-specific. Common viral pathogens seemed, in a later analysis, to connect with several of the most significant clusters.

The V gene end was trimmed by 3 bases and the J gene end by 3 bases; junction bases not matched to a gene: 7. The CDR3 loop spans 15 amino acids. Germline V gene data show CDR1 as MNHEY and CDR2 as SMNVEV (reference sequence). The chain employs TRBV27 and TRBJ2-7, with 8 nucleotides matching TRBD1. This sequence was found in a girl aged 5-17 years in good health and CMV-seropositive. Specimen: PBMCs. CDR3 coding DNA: TGTGCCAGCAGTTTGCAGGGGGCAGCTAACTACGAGCAGTACTTC. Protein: CASSLQGAANYEQYF.